This TCR beta chain emerged from a study of OX40 agonist ivuxolimab in advanced cancers. The data were produced by immunoSEQ multiplex PCR, yet TCRdb's version contains in-frame clones alone and is incomplete. The sample carries about 100,000 clones, under 95% recorded once. The study sampled blood at baseline, cycle 4 day 1, and cycle 7 day 1. General study findings and limits: Clones of CD4+ and CD8+ blood T cells grew by week 6 at doses of 0.1 to 3.0 mg/kg.

This clone was observed a single time. Its antigen is still unknown. The CDR3 extends over 16 amino acids. Germline trimming cut 1 base from V and 6 bases from J; bases unmatched to any gene: 3. Germline CDR1 reads SNHLY; CDR2 reads FYNNEI. The J gene is TRBJ2-1, the V gene TRBV2; 13 positions match TRBD2. The sample was CD4+ or CD8+ T cells sorted from blood, taken in a trial of the OX40 agonist ivuxolimab. The TCR comes from an adult with an advanced solid tumor such as melanoma, head and neck, liver or kidney cancer. This CDR3 is CASSEGGLAGVNEQFF. The DNA for the CDR3 is TGTGCCAGCAGTGAAGGTGGACTAGCGGGAGTCAATGAGCAGTTCTTC.